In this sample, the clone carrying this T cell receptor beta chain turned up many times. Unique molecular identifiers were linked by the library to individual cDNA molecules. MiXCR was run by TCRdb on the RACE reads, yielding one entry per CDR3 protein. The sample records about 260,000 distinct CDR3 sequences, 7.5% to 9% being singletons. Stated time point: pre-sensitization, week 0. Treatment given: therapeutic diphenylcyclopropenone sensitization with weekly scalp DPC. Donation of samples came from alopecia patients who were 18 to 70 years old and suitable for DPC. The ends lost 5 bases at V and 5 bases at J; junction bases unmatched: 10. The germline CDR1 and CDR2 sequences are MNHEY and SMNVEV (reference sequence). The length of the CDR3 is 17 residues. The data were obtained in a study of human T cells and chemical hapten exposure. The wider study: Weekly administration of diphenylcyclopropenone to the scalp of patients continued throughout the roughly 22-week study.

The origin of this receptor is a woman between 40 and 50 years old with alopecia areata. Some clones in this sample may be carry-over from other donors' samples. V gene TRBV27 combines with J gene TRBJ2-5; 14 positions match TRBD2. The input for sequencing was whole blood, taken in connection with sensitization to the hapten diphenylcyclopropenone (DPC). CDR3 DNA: TGTGCCAGCAGTCCCCTCGGACTAGCGGGAGGTCGGGAGACCCAGTACTTC. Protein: CASSPLGLAGGRETQYF.